Below, 10 T cell receptor beta chains from the same sample are listed, as sequenced in a study of human T cells and chemical hapten exposure (dated by TCRdb to the early 2020s). The time point label, read with the paper, signifies: patch test 2, 6 weeks after DPC sensitization. Read against the paper, the sample's treatment or condition label means: therapeutic diphenylcyclopropenone sensitization with weekly scalp DPC. The library was made by RACE. TCRdb names NextSeq 500 as the instrument used. TCRdb trimmed public reads at Q25 via fastp, called clones via MiXCR and kept in-frame beta chains. Records with the same CDR3 protein are collapsed into one entry carrying the most frequent genes and DNA. This sample has around 99,000 distinct CDR3 sequences in its table, and roughly 10% of those were observed once. 3% to 3.5% of the sample is taken by the ten largest. Sequencing used whole blood, obtained in connection with sensitization to the hapten diphenylcyclopropenone (DPC). These receptors were collected from a woman aged 40 to 50 with alopecia areata. Some clones in this sample may be carry-over from other donors' samples.

This clonotype was seen only a few times. The chain uses TRBV5-5 and TRBJ1-1; 7 positions match TRBD1. V shed 0 bases, J shed 7 bases, and the junction held 6 bases outside the gene matches. Germline assignment: CDR1 SGHKS and CDR2 YYEKEE (reference sequence). CDR3 length equals 14 residues. For the CDR3, the DNA is TGTGCCAGCAGCTTGGCCGGGACAGCTTATGAAGCTTTCTTT. Translation: CASSLAGTAYEAFF. The whole variable domain, remainder taken from reference TRBV5-5 and TRBJ1-1, is DAGVTQSPTHLIKTRGQQVTLRCSPISGHKSVSWYQQVLGQGPQFIFQYYEKEERGRGNFPDRFSARQFPNYSSELNVNALLLGDSALYLCASSLAGTAYEAFFGQGTRLTVV.

This clonotype appeared many times. The rearrangement links TRBV28 to TRBJ1-5; D remains unclear. Trimming shortened V by 10 bases and J by 5 bases, and 24 bases separated the two germline ends. Per the germline V gene, CDR1 is MDHEN and CDR2 is SYDVKM. The CDR3 has 16 amino acids. The CDR3 protein is CAISTTEGSAYQPQHF. In DNA form, the CDR3 reads TGTGCCATATCGACCACAGAGGGATCAGCGTATCAGCCCCAGCATTTT.

As to this clonotype: An end of the junction does not agree with germline; a read error may underlie this. The chain couples TRBV6-6 to TRBJ1-6, with TRBD1 matching 7 bases. The length of the CDR3 is 16 residues. Germline V gene data show CDR1 as MNHNY and CDR2 as SVGAGI (reference sequence). CDR3 sequence: CAISYGTAAMSSPLHF. The DNA of the CDR3 is TGTGCCATCAGTTACGGGACAGCGGCAATGTCTTCACCCCTCCACTTT.

This clonotype was seen a handful of times. Relative to the germline gene, one junction end is altered; a read error may explain this. CDR3 residues: CASSPRGIYSYTF. For the CDR3, the DNA is TGTGCCAGCTCACCACGAGGGATCTATAGCTACACCTTC. The gene calls are TRBV18 and TRBJ1-2; D gene uncertain. Germline CDR1 reads KGHSH; CDR2 reads LQKENI. CDR3 length: 13 residues.

The DNA for the CDR3 is TGTGCCTGGAATGGTCCTTACAATGAGCAGTTCTTC. It translates to CAWNGPYNEQFF. V is TRBV30 and J is TRBJ2-1, with D unclear. CDR3 size: 12 residues. The germline gives CDR1 GTSNPN, CDR2 SVGIG (reference sequence). The V and J ends lost 4 bases and 4 bases respectively, with 8 bases between them.

Many counts were recorded for this clonotype. The chain combines TRBV7-2 with TRBJ2-3, with TRBD1 as a possible D gene (5 bases). The CDR3 consists of 13 residues. Germline V gives CDR1 SGHTA, CDR2 FQGNSA. V gave up 5 bases and J gave up 7 bases, with 13 bases separating them. CDR3 coding DNA: TGTGCCAGCAGCGGAGTTCCAGGGCATACGCAGTATTTT. Translating it yields CASSGVPGHTQYF.

The chain couples TRBV24-1 to TRBJ2-5; possibly TRBD2 for D (5 bases). Between the trimmed V and J ends, which lost 4 bases and 2 bases, there was a span of 7 bases. CDR1 and CDR2 (germline): KGHDR, SFDVKD. The CDR3 length is 13 residues. The CDR3 sequence is CATSDSGQETQYF. The DNA for the CDR3 is TGTGCCACCAGTGACTCGGGACAAGAGACCCAGTACTTC.

This clonotype was recorded many times. This sequence joins TRBV6-1 and TRBJ2-7, with TRBD1 identical over 8 bases. CDR3 length: 15 residues. In germline, CDR1 is MNHNS, CDR2 SASEGT. Trimming removed 1 base from V and 3 bases from J; junction bases left unmatched: 5. The DNA for the CDR3 is TGTGCCAGCAGTGAAGGGGGACAGGCCTTCTACGAGCAGTACTTC. Translating it yields CASSEGGQAFYEQYF.

There are many counts of this clonotype. The V call is TRBV7-9, the J call TRBJ1-4; D may be TRBD1 (5 bases). CDR3 length: 16 amino acids. Trimming cost V 5 bases and J 0 bases, with 13 bases left between them. The germline V gene has CDR1 SEHNR and CDR2 FQNEAQ (reference sequence). CDR3 residues: CASSPRRGATNEKLFF. CDR3 DNA: TGTGCCAGCAGCCCCCGGAGGGGCGCAACTAATGAAAAACTGTTTTTT.

The rearrangement joins TRBV4-1 to TRBJ2-7; D is ambiguous. This CDR3 has 16 amino acids. The V end was cut by 0 bases, the J end by 3 bases, with 15 bases between. Germline V gives CDR1 MGHRA, CDR2 YSYEKL. This CDR3 is CASSQDRTIPSYEQYF. The CDR3 DNA reads TGCGCCAGCAGCCAAGATCGAACGATCCCTAGCTACGAGCAGTACTTC.